This T cell receptor beta chain originates from a study of blood T cells in healthy people across ages. A second roughly 6 to 11 cycle PCR used barcoded and J-beta primers. TCRdb re-called the 5' RACE reads through MiXCR, storing one row per CDR3 protein. The sample has 790,000 or so distinct CDR3 sequences; roughly three fifths are singletons. This CDR3 has 17 residues. CDR1 and CDR2 from the germline V gene are ENHRY and SYGVKD. J lost 0 bases, V lost 3 bases, and 6 bases had no gene match. The source is a man aged 35-49 years in good health. This chain joins TRBV10-3 and TRBJ2-3, with TRBD2 matching over 10 bases. Sequencing was done on a sample of blood. The CDR3 here is CAISDQWTSGSTDTQYF. The CDR3 DNA reads as TGTGCCATCAGTGATCAATGGACTAGCGGAAGCACAGATACGCAGTATTTT.